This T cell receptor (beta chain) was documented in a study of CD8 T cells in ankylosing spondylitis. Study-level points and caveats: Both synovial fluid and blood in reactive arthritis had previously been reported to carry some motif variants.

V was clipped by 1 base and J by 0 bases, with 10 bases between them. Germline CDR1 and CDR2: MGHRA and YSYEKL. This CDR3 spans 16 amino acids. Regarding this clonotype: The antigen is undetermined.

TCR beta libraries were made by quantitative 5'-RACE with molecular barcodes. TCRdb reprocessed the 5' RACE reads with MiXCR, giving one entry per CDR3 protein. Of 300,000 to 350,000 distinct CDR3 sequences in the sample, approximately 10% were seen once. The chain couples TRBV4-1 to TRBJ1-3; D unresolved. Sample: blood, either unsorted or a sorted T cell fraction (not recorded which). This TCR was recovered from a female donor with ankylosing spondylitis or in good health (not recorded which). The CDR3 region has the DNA TGCGCCAGCAGCCAAGCGAACCAAGCCTCTGGAAACACCATATATTTT. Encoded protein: CASSQANQASGNTIYF.